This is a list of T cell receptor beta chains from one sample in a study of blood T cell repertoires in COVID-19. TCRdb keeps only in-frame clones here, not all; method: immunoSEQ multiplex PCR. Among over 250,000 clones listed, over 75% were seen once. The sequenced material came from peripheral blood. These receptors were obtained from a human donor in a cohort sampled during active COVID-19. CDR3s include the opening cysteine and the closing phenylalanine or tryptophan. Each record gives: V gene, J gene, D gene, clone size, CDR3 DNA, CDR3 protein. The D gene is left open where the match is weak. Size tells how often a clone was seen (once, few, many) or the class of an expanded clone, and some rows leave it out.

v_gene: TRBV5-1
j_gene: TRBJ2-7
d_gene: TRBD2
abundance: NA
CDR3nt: TGCGCCAGCAGCTTGGCTTTCTCAGCGGGAGACTACGAGCAGTACTTC
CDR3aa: CASSLAFSAGDYEQYF

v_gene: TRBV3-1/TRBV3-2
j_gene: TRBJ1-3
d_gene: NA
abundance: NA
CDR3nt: TGTGCCAGCAGCCAACCGAAGGGGAACACCATATATTTT
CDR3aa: CASSQPKGNTIYF

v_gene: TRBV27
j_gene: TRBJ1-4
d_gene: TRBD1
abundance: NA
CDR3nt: TGTGCCAGCAGTTTAACCTGGGACAGGAGTGAAAAACTGTTTTTT
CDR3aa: CASSLTWDRSEKLFF

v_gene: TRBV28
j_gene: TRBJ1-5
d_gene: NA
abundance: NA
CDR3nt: TGTGCCAGCATGGAGGGCGGAATGGGGCCCCAGCATTTT
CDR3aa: CASMEGGMGPQHF

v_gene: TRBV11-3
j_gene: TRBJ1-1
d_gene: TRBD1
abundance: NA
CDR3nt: TGTGCCAGCAGCTTCGTCGACAGGGGTGTCACTGAAGCTTTCTTT
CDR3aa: CASSFVDRGVTEAFF

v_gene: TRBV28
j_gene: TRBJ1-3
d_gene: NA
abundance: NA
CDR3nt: TGTGCCAGCAGTTTACCAACAGGGTCTGGAAACACCATATATTTT
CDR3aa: CASSLPTGSGNTIYF

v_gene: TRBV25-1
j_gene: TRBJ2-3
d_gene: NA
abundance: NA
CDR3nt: TGTGCCAGCAGTGAAACAGGCAGCACAGATACGCAGTATTTT
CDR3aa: CASSETGSTDTQYF

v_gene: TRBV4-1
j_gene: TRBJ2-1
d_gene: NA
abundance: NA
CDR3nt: TGCGCCAGCAGCCAAGCCCTAGATCCTGAGCAGTTCTTC
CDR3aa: CASSQALDPEQFF

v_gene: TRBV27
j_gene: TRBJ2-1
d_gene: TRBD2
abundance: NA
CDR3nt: TGTGCCAGCAGTTCCTCCACCCTACGACTAGCATCTGAGCAGTTCTTC
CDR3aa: CASSSSTLRLASEQFF

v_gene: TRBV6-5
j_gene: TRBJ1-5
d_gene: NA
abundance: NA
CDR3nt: TGTGCCAGCAGTTACTCGACACGTGGCAATCAGCCCCAGCATTTT
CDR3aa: CASSYSTRGNQPQHF

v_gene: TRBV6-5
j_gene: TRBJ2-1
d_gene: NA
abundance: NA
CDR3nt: TGTGCCAGCAGTTTTGTCTCCGGGTCCTACAATGAGCAGTTCTTC
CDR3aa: CASSFVSGSYNEQFF

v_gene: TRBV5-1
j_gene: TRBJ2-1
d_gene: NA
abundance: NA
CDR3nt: TGCGCCAGCAGCTCTAGGACTGCGAGCTCCTACAATGAGCAGTTCTTC
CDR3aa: CASSSRTASSYNEQFF

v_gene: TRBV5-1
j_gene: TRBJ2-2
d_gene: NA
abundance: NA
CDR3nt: TGCGCCAGCAGCTCACAGGGGGGGAGGACCGGGGAGCTGTTTTTT
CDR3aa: CASSSQGGRTGELFF

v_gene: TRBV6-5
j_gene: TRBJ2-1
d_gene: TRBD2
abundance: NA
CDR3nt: TGTGCCAGCAGTTCCATACTAGCGGGAGACGCGGGTGAGCAGTTCTTC
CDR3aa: CASSSILAGDAGEQFF

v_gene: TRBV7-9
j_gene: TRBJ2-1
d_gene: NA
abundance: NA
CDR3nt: TGTGCCAGCAGCTTAAGTTTCCGCACCAGCTCCTACAATGAGCAGTTCTTC
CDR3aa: CASSLSFRTSSYNEQFF

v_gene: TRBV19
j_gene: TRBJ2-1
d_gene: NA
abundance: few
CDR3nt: TGTGCCAGTAGTATCCTTTTCCGGGTTAATGAGCAGTTCTTC
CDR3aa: CASSILFRVNEQFF

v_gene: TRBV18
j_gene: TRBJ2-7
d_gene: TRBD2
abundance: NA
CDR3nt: TGTGCCAGCTCACCTCCTAGCGGCGTCTACGAGCAGTACTTC
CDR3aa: CASSPPSGVYEQYF

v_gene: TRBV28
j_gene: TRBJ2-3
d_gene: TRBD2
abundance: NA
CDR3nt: TGTGCCAGCAGTCTGGGACTAGCGGTTGATACGCAGTATTTT
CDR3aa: CASSLGLAVDTQYF